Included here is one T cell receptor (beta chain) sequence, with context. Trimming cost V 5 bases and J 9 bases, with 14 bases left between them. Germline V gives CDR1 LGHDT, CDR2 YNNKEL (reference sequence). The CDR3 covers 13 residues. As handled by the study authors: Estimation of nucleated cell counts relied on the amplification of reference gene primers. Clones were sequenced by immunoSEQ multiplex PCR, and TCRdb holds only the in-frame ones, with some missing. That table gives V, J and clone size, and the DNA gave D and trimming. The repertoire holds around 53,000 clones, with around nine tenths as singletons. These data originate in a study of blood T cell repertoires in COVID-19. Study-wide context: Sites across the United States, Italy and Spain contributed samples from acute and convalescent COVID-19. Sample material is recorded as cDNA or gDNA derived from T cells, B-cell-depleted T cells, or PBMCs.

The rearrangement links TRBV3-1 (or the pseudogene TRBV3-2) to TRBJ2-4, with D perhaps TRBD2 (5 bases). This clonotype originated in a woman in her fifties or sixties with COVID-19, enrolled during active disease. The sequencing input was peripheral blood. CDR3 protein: CASSKGDAGIQYF. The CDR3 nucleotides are TGTGCCAGCAGCAAGGGAGACGCGGGCATTCAGTACTTC.